The present TCR beta chain was sequenced within a study of T cell repertoires in cytomegalovirus infection. V gave up 5 bases and J gave up 4 bases, with 18 bases separating them. CDR3 length: 16 residues. The V gene's germline CDR1 is SEHNR and CDR2 FQNEAQ (reference sequence). This clonotype was observed at least ten times. What it binds is not known. TCRdb called the reads again in MiXCR, with one record for every CDR3 protein. The table has 830,000 or so distinct CDR3 sequences, less than 35% seen once. The starting material was cultured CD8+ T cells from PBMCs, obtained from culture after CMV antigen stimulation. The sequence came from a human donor in good health (CMV status not recorded). Some clones in this sample may be carry-over from other donors' samples. This chain joins TRBV7-9 and TRBJ1-3; D is perhaps TRBD1 (5 bases). CDR3 DNA sequence: TGTGCCAGCAGCGGGGAGTCCGGACAAATCGGAAACACCATATATTTT. Protein sequence: CASSGESGQIGNTIYF.